This TCR beta chain was found in a study of multiple sclerosis patients with progressive multifocal leukoencephalopathy. As regards this clone: Its target is unknown.

Germline loops: CDR1 SGHTA, CDR2 FQGNSA. This CDR3 is built from 15 residues. J gave up 8 bases and V 5 bases, and 12 bases lay outside the gene matches. Every PCR reaction included synthetic inline CDR3 controls for all V-J pairings. This table comes from immunoSEQ multiplex PCR, and its TCRdb copy is limited to in-frame clones, with some not included. The top ten hold 1.5% of the sample, which has some 31,000 clones, 85% to 90% seen once. Regarding the study as a whole: Clones expanded at PML were already present before and during natalizumab.

Time point meaning: five to six months of natalizumab therapy. The receptor's source is a human donor with multiple sclerosis. The sample in question was PBMCs, obtained from a patient treated with natalizumab. The chain carries TRBV7-2 and TRBJ2-1, with 7 bases fitting TRBD2. The CDR3 region has the DNA TGTGCCAGCAGCGCCTCTAGCGGAGATTTCGATGAGCAGTTCTTC. It translates to CASSASSGDFDEQFF.